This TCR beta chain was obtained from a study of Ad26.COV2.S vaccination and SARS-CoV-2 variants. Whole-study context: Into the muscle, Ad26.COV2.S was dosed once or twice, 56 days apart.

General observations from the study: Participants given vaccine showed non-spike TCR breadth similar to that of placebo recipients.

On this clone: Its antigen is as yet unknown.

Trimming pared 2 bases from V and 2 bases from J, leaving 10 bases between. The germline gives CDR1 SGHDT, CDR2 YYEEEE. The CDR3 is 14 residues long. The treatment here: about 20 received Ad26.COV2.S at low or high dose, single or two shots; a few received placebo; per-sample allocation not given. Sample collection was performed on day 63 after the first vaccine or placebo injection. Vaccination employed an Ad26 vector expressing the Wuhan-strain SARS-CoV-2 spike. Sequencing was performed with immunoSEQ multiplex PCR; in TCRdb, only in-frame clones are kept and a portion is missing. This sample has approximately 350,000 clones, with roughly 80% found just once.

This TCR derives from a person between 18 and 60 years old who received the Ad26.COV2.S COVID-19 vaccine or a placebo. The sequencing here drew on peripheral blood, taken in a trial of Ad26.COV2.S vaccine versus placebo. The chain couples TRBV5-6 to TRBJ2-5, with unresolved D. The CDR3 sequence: CASSFWATQETQYF. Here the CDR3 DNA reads TGTGCCAGCAGCTTTTGGGCTACTCAAGAGACCCAGTACTTC.